Listed below are T cell receptor beta chains from one sample, sequenced in a study of T cells in Graves' hyperthyroidism and ophthalmopathy. Via MiXCR, TCRdb re-called the multiplex PCR reads, giving one row per CDR3 protein. The repertoire includes about 590,000 distinct CDR3 sequences, approximately 14% of them detected once, and approximately 7.4% sits in the top ten. Sequences were obtained from blood. These receptors were collected from a woman younger than 45 with Graves' hyperthyroidism. Both conserved end residues are part of each CDR3. D genes are given only for firm matches. Part of the rows lack a size; the others show once, few, many or a class for expanded clones.

CDR3 protein	CDR3 DNA	V gene	J gene	CDR3 length	clone size	D gene
CASRIEDTQYF	TGTGCCAGCAGGATTGAGGATACGCAGTATTTT	TRBV6-1	TRBJ2-3	11	many	NA
CASSGAGNEKLFF	TGTGCCAGCAGTGGAGCAGGGAATGAAAAACTGTTTTTT	TRBV2	TRBJ1-4	13	many	NA
CASATGNEQFF	TGTGCCAGTGCCACGGGCAATGAGCAGTTCTTC	TRBV19	TRBJ2-1	11	many	NA
CASSQDNTETQYF	TGTGCCAGCAGCCAAGATAATACCGAGACCCAGTACTTC	TRBV3-1	TRBJ2-5	13	many	NA
CSVQGVSYEQYF	TGCAGCGTACAGGGGGTCTCCTACGAGCAGTACTTC	TRBV29-1	TRBJ2-7	12	many	TRBD1
CSVEDARVFQYGYTF	TGCAGCGTTGAAGACGCCAGGGTATTCCAGTATGGCTACACCTTC	TRBV29-1	TRBJ1-2	15	few	NA
CASSYGGWQETQYF	TGTGCCAGCAGTTACGGCGGGTGGCAAGAGACCCAGTACTTC	TRBV6-5	TRBJ2-5	14	NA	NA
CASSLVASGSSQQFF	TGTGCCAGCAGCTTAGTAGCTAGCGGGAGTTCACAGCAGTTCTTC	TRBV7-9	TRBJ2-1	15	many	TRBD2
CASSLSIGTSSEQFF	TGTGCCAGCAGCTTGAGTATAGGGACTAGCTCTGAGCAGTTCTTC	TRBV13	TRBJ2-1	15	many	TRBD2
CASRKRTENEKLVF	TGTGCCAGCAGAAAACGGACCGAGAATGAAAAACTGGTTTTT	TRBV6-1	TRBJ1-4	14	few	NA
CASSRVSGVFEQYF	TGCGCCAGCAGTCGGGTCAGCGGGGTCTTCGAGCAGTACTTC	TRBV5-1	TRBJ2-7	14	many	TRBD2
CASSFFRASVYNEQFF	TGTGCCAGCAGTTTTTTCCGGGCTAGCGTCTACAATGAGCAGTTCTTC	TRBV28	TRBJ2-1	16	many	NA
CASSYLQIGELFF	TGTGCCAGCAGTTACCTACAAATAGGGGAGCTGTTTTTT	TRBV6-6	TRBJ2-2	13	few	NA
CASKSGPGYTF	TGTGCCAGCAAATCAGGACCTGGCTACACCTTC	TRBV27	TRBJ1-2	11	few	NA
CASSPQPAGGPEQYF	TGTGCCAGCAGCCCGCAGCCAGCGGGAGGGCCCGAGCAGTACTTC	TRBV7-2	TRBJ2-7	15	NA	TRBD2
CSASPLGGLAGALLLDEQFF	TGCAGTGCTAGCCCGTTAGGGGGACTAGCGGGAGCACTTCTATTAGATGAGCAGTTCTTC	TRBV20-1	TRBJ2-1	20	many	TRBD2
CSVTLAGYNEQFF	TGCAGCGTTACTCTAGCAGGCTACAATGAGCAGTTCTTC	TRBV29-1	TRBJ2-1	13	many	NA
CASGRGDQPQHF	TGTGCCAGCGGTAGGGGGGATCAGCCCCAGCATTTT	TRBV6-2/TRBV6-3	TRBJ1-5	12	NA	NA
CASNKERGVEPQHF	TGTGCCAGTAACAAAGAGAGGGGCGTGGAGCCCCAGCATTTT	TRBV2	TRBJ1-5	14	many	NA
CSARARTGSIEAFF	TGCAGTGCTAGAGCACGGACAGGGAGTATTGAAGCTTTCTTT	TRBV20-1	TRBJ1-1	14	many	TRBD1
CASRLAGGQLADTQYF	TGTGCCAGCAGACTAGCGGGAGGGCAATTGGCAGATACGCAGTATTTT	TRBV27	TRBJ2-3	16	many	TRBD2
CASSQSFKTEAFF	TGTGCCAGCAGCCAATCGTTCAAGACTGAAGCTTTCTTT	TRBV16	TRBJ1-1	13	NA	NA
CASSRTPSNTGELFF	TGTGCCAGCAGTCGGACTCCTTCTAACACCGGGGAGCTGTTTTTT	TRBV6-1	TRBJ2-2	15	few	NA
CASSGGTSQLPFF	TGTGCCAGCAGTGGGGGGACTAGCCAGCTCCCGTTCTTC	TRBV2	TRBJ2-1	13	NA	TRBD2
CSVNGLAGGHNEQFF	TGCAGCGTTAACGGCCTAGCGGGAGGTCACAATGAGCAGTTCTTC	TRBV29-1	TRBJ2-1	15	few	TRBD2
CASRLPWGQSSYNEQFF	TGTGCCAGCAGACTTCCTTGGGGGCAGTCCTCCTACAATGAGCAGTTCTTC	TRBV28	TRBJ2-1	17	many	NA
CSARGRGPRTDTQYF	TGCAGTGCTAGAGGCAGGGGGCCACGCACAGATACGCAGTATTTT	TRBV20-1	TRBJ2-3	15	many	TRBD1
CASSSEGSGETQYF	TGTGCCAGCAGCTCAGAGGGGTCCGGGGAGACCCAGTACTTC	TRBV7-2	TRBJ2-5	14	NA	NA
CASSQKDGDSYEQYF	TGTGCCAGCAGCCAAAAGGACGGGGACTCCTACGAGCAGTACTTC	TRBV7-9	TRBJ2-7	15	many	NA
CASSRTGTTNEKLFF	TGTGCCAGCTCAAGGACAGGCACAACTAATGAAAAACTGTTTTTT	TRBV18	TRBJ1-4	15	few	TRBD1
CSARAWEGVYEQYF	TGCAGTGCCCGGGCCTGGGAGGGCGTCTACGAGCAGTACTTC	TRBV20-1	TRBJ2-7	14	many	TRBD2
CASSQDPVGLPGARYTQYF	TGTGCCAGCAGCCAAGATCCGGTTGGACTCCCAGGGGCTAGGTATACGCAGTATTTT	TRBV4-2	TRBJ2-3	19	NA	NA
CASSLESTGYTF	TGCGCCAGCAGCTTGGAGTCCACGGGCTACACCTTC	TRBV5-1	TRBJ1-2	12	many	NA
CASSLSMGGTLTYEQYF	TGTGCCAGCAGTTTATCGATGGGGGGGACTTTGACCTACGAGCAGTACTTC	TRBV27	TRBJ2-7	17	many	TRBD2
CASSSGQTLAKNIQYF	TGTGCCAGCAGTTCGGGACAGACGCTAGCCAAAAACATTCAGTACTTC	TRBV12-3/TRBV12-4	TRBJ2-4	16	few	TRBD1
CASSTSPGRLTYNEQFF	TGTGCCAGTAGTACCTCACCGGGCAGGCTTACCTACAATGAGCAGTTCTTC	TRBV19	TRBJ2-1	17	NA	NA
CAISDRASSTDTQYF	TGTGCCATCAGTGACAGAGCCTCTAGCACAGATACGCAGTATTTT	TRBV10-3	TRBJ2-3	15	many	NA
CASSPGLTGASGNQPQHF	TGCGCCAGCAGCCCGGGCCTTACAGGGGCTTCGGGCAATCAGCCCCAGCATTTT	TRBV5-1	TRBJ1-5	18	NA	TRBD1
CASNTSGRTYNEQFF	TGTGCCAGCAACACTAGCGGGAGGACCTACAATGAGCAGTTCTTC	TRBV11-2	TRBJ2-1	15	few	TRBD2
CASSLVGMRDGNEQFF	TGTGCCAGCAGCTTGGTAGGAATGCGGGACGGGAATGAGCAGTTCTTC	TRBV5-6	TRBJ2-1	16	many	NA
CASSSGQNQPQHF	TGTGCCAGCAGTTCCGGACAGAATCAGCCCCAGCATTTT	TRBV12-3/TRBV12-4	TRBJ1-5	13	many	NA
CSARFPGTDTQYF	TGCAGTGCTAGATTTCCGGGCACAGATACGCAGTATTTT	TRBV20-1	TRBJ2-3	13	few	NA
CASSEDPTGQTYEQYF	TGTGCCAGCAGTGAGGACCCGACAGGACAGACCTACGAGCAGTACTTC	TRBV6-1	TRBJ2-7	16	few	NA
CASSPPHGAKNIQYF	TGCGCCAGCAGCCCCCCCCACGGGGCCAAAAACATTCAGTACTTC	TRBV5-1	TRBJ2-4	15	NA	NA
CASSPRQGPKVNEQFF	TGTGCCAGCTCACCCCGACAGGGGCCGAAGGTCAATGAGCAGTTCTTC	TRBV18	TRBJ2-1	16	many	TRBD1
CATSDASEGADTQYF	TGTGCCACCAGTGACGCTAGCGAGGGGGCAGATACGCAGTATTTT	TRBV24-1	TRBJ2-3	15	few	NA
CASSLALGSLRSSVTDTQYF	TGTGCCAGCAGCTTAGCCCTGGGCAGCCTGAGATCCTCAGTCACAGATACGCAGTATTTT	TRBV7-8	TRBJ2-3	20	many	NA
CASSSEGVGAYGYTF	TGCGCCAGCAGCTCGGAAGGGGTAGGGGCCTATGGCTACACCTTC	TRBV5-1	TRBJ1-2	15	many	NA
CASSPSGAGLRNEQFF	TGTGCCAGCAGCCCTAGCGGGGCAGGTCTAAGGAATGAGCAGTTCTTC	TRBV7-9	TRBJ2-1	16	many	TRBD2
CASSDGQVETQYF	TGCGCCAGCAGTGACGGACAGGTAGAGACCCAGTACTTC	TRBV10-1	TRBJ2-5	13	many	TRBD1
CASGRGRGNTIYF	TGTGCCAGCGGAAGGGGGCGCGGAAACACCATATATTTT	TRBV6-1	TRBJ1-3	13	many	TRBD1
CAIRATGAGMNTEAFF	TGTGCCATCAGAGCAACAGGGGCTGGGATGAACACTGAAGCTTTCTTT	TRBV10-3	TRBJ1-1	16	few	TRBD1
CASSLGATGFYEQYF	TGTGCCAGCAGCTTAGGGGCGACAGGGTTTTACGAGCAGTACTTC	TRBV13	TRBJ2-7	15	few	TRBD1
CASSFTDSGANVLTF	TGCGCCAGCAGCTTTACAGACTCTGGGGCCAACGTCCTGACTTTC	TRBV5-1	TRBJ2-6	15	few	NA
CSSRPSAGGDNEQFF	TGCAGCAGCCGCCCATCAGCGGGAGGGGACAATGAGCAGTTCTTC	TRBV29-1	TRBJ2-1	15	few	TRBD2
CASSLVGQGAVYTSTDTQYF	TGTGCCAGCAGTTTAGTCGGACAGGGGGCGGTCTACACTAGCACAGATACGCAGTATTTT	TRBV12-3/TRBV12-4	TRBJ2-3	20	many	TRBD1
CSARDYEGTAYNSPLHF	TGCAGTGCTAGAGATTACGAAGGGACAGCTTATAATTCACCCCTCCACTTT	TRBV20-1	TRBJ1-6	17	few	TRBD1